This T cell receptor (beta chain) was observed in a study of T cells in Graves' hyperthyroidism and ophthalmopathy (dated by TCRdb to about 2019). Looking at the study overall: Peripheral blood was collected at initial diagnosis, before any treatment. TCR V-J signatures able to tell the groups apart were searched for in a discovery cohort of 95 to 100 patients, of whom around 43 had Graves' ophthalmopathy and roughly 59 had stable Graves' hyperthyroidism. Whether ophthalmopathy could be predicted prospectively was tested in an independent validation cohort made up of approximately 19 hyperthyroidism patients plus 17 patients who later progressed to ophthalmopathy. The approximately 97 discovery patients were randomly divided into training and test sets at a 7:3 ratio. In more than five Graves' hyperthyroidism patients, the study also compared T-cell repertoires from thyroid tissue with T-cell repertoires from blood. After sampling, hyperthyroidism patients received methimazole starting at 30 mg daily, and ophthalmopathy patients received high-dose intravenous methylprednisolone. The paper reports TCR Vbeta CDR3 sequencing of approximately 140 peripheral blood samples: approximately 41 ophthalmopathy, over 70 hyperthyroidism and around 17 progressor patients. What the work shows at the level of the full study, not this receptor alone: Sample size was not statistically predetermined, and blinding of investigators to group allocation was not performed. During validation, the model predicted progression to ophthalmopathy a median of approximately 6 months ahead of onset, with around 65% sensitivity and 72% to 85% specificity. A model built on a 13 V-J signature distinguished ophthalmopathy from stable hyperthyroidism, reaching about 89% sensitivity and around 81% specificity in cross-validation and 80%/75% in testing. Blood samples also contained most of the expanded thyroid clonotypes (frequency above 0.001), which suggests that blood repertoires may reflect thyroid immune responses.

V is trimmed back by 5 bases and J by 2 bases, and the junction contains 6 bases that no gene match accounts for. The germline V gene (reference sequence) specifies MNHEY as CDR1 and SMNVEV as CDR2. There are 15 amino acids in the CDR3, from cysteine to phenylalanine inclusive. The only DNA kept is the CDR3, 45 bases in frame from the first base. There are many counts of this clonotype. What antigen it recognizes has not been identified. No per-base quality is available; no much larger clone lies one base away. TCR beta CDR3 regions were amplified from RNA transcripts. The first round of RT-PCR for the TCR CDR3 was performed with the HTBI primer set and the Qiagen OneStep RT-PCR kit. The libraries were constructed in a second round of multiplex PCR and then size-selected and purified. Sequencing of the libraries was done on an Illumina HiSeq2000 using paired-end 100 bp reads. Under the source paper's analysis protocol: Raw data were processed with SOAPnuke, discarding reads with adapters, uncalled bases, mean Phred below 15, or no exact constant-primer or identifier match. High-quality paired reads were merged using COPE v1.2.5, and each unique nucleotide sequence was defined as a clonotype. MiTCR v1.1 was used to align clonotypes to the IMGT TRBV, TRBD and TRBJ reference segments. The analysis was restricted to V-J combinations with a frequency above 0.0001, which together covered over 99% of the repertoires. A TCS score was defined as the ratio of F50 (clonal expansion) to E x V (chaos), with BLOSUM62-based TCRdist applied between CDR3 peptides within each V-J. Welch's t-statistics and random forest reduced around 550 V-J features to roughly 13, which were used in a naive Bayes classifier (R e1071). TCRdb took the public reads, trimmed them with fastp at Q25, ran MiXCR for clone calling and kept in-frame beta chains. CDR3 protein duplicates are merged, each entry listing the most common genes and DNA. TCRdb, not the authors, supplied the V and J calls. Within this sample are hundreds of thousands of distinct CDR3 sequences, with approximately 14% of them counted one time only. Under 15% of the sample rests with the top ten.

Ophthalmopathy patients had moderately to severely active disease, with a Clinical Activity Score of 3 or more, a NOSPECS grade of 4 or more, and a disease duration of less than 3 months. Any patient with an uncontrolled infection, another autoimmune disease, pregnancy or lactation was excluded. Diagnoses were based on clinical symptoms, serum thyroxine and TRAb, thyroid ultrasound and orbital computed tomography. PBMCs were separated from roughly 9.6 ml of fresh peripheral blood using Ficoll-Paque density gradient centrifugation. Total RNA was extracted using Trizol reagent, and RNA quality was assessed on an Agilent 2100 Bioanalyzer.

Rearrangement joined TRBV27 to TRBJ2-1, with TRBD1 identical over 7 junction bases. Sequenced sample: blood. This TCR was recovered from a man in his late teens or twenties with Graves' ophthalmopathy. The base sequence is TGTGCCAGCAGTCGCCGACAGGGCCCCTACAATGAGCAGTTCTTC. It translates as CASSRRQGPYNEQFF.